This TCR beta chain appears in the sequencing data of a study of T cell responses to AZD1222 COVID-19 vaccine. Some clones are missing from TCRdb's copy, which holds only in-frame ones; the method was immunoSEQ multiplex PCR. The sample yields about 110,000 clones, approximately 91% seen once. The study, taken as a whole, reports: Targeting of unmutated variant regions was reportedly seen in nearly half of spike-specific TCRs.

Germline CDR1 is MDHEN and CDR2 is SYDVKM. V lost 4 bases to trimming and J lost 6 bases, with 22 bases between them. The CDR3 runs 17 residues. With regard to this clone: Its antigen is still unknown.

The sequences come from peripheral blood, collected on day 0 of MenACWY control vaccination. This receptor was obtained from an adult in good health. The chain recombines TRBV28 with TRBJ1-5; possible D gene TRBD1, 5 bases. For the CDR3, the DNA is TGTGCCAGCAGTTATCCCCGGCGGGGGAAACGGCCTCAGCCCCAGCATTTT. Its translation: CASSYPRRGKRPQPQHF.